This T cell receptor beta chain was found in a study of kidney transplant recipient with SARS-CoV-2 infection. The CDR3 contains 16 residues. Trimming took off 7 bases at V and 1 base at J, with 16 bases between the two ends. The germline V gene encodes CDR1 LGHNA and CDR2 YSLEER. One entry per CDR3 protein, called by TCRdb with MiXCR from the reads. Here the sample spans approximately 240,000 distinct CDR3 sequences, 25% to 35% being singletons. This clonotype was picked up many times. The origin of this receptor is a male patient in his 30s who had COVID-19 and was a kidney transplant recipient. Some T cells here may be from the graft donor. Sample: a blood sample, taken at baseline and on roughly day 120 from a kidney transplant recipient. The chain carries TRBV4-3 and TRBJ2-2; the D gene could be TRBD1 or TRBD2 (5 bases each). The CDR3 region is CASKVSEGLNTGELFF. Here the CDR3 DNA reads TGCGCCAGCAAAGTTTCTGAGGGGCTGAACACCGGGGAGCTGTTTTTT.